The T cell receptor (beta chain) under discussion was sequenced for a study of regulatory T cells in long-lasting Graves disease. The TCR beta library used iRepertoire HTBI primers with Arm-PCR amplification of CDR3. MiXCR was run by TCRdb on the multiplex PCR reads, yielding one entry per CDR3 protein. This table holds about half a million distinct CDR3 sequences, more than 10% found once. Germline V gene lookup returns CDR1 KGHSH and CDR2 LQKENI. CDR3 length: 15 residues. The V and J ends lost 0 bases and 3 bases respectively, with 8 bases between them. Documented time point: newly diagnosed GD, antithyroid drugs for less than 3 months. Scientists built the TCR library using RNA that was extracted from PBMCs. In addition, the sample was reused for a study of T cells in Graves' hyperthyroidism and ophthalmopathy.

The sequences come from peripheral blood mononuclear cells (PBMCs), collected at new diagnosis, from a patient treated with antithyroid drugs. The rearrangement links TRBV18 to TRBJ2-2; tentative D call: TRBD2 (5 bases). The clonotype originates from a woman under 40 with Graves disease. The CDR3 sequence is CASSPPNGDTGELFF. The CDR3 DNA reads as TGTGCCAGCTCACCACCGAACGGGGACACCGGGGAGCTGTTTTTT. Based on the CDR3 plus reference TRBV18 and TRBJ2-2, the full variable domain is NAGVMQNPRHLVRRRGQEARLRCSPMKGHSHVYWYRQLPEEGLKFMVYLQKENIIDESGMPKERFSAEFPKEGPSILRIQQVVRGDSAAYFCASSPPNGDTGELFFGEGSRLTVL.